These 18 T cell receptor beta chains originate from one sample sequenced in a study of a mutant IDH1 vaccine in newly diagnosed glioma. The antigens these receptors bind are not known. Assay used: immunoSEQ multiplex PCR; TCRdb lists only in-frame clones, some missing. This sample has about 40,000 clones, with 84% found just once. The sample's time point: week 11, during vaccination. Alongside topical imiquimod, each dose of vaccine comprised 300 ug of mutant IDH1 20-mer peptide. The starting material was PBMCs, obtained from a glioma patient whose treatment included an IDH1 peptide vaccine. The receptors derive from a man in his forties with glioma.

This chain connects TRBV7-9 to TRBJ2-5, with D possibly matching TRBD1 (6 bases). V lost 5 bases, J lost 7 bases, and 17 bases lay in between. CDR1 is SEHNR, CDR2 FQNEAQ, per germline (reference sequence). The CDR3 contains 14 residues. The chain's CDR3 is CASSLGAAGGTQYF. The CDR3 coding sequence is TGTGCCAGCAGCCTGGGGGCAGCCGGAGGGACCCAGTACTTC.

V is TRBV6-4 and J is TRBJ2-1, with no clear D. This CDR3 is built from 14 residues. Trimming took 2 bases from V and 6 from J, leaving 11 bases between them. Germline V gives CDR1 MRHNA, CDR2 SNTAGT. The CDR3 is CASSDGQTINEQFF. CDR3 nucleotide sequence: TGTGCCAGCAGTGACGGTCAGACAATCAATGAGCAGTTCTTC.

The rearrangement joins TRBV29-1 to TRBJ2-3; no reliable D call. Germline V gives CDR1 SQVTM, CDR2 ANQGSEA. The CDR3 length is 14 residues. V was trimmed by 4 bases and J by 0 bases, leaving 11 bases between them. CDR3 nucleotide sequence: TGCAGCGTTGTAGTAGGCAGTAGCACAGATACGCAGTATTTT. Its translation is CSVVVGSSTDTQYF.

The V gene is TRBV19, the J gene TRBJ1-1, with D maybe TRBD1 (5 bases). Trimming pared 3 bases from V and 3 bases from J, leaving 8 bases between. Germline values: CDR1 LNHDA, CDR2 SQIVND (reference sequence). The CDR3 totals 13 residues. The CDR3 reads CASSMDTYTEAFF. The CDR3 coding sequence is TGTGCCAGTAGTATGGACACCTACACTGAAGCTTTCTTT.

The genes are TRBV25-1 and TRBJ2-7; perhaps TRBD1 as D (5 bases). Germline-derived CDR1 and CDR2 are MGHDK and SYGVNS. Trimming took off 8 bases at V and 7 bases at J, with 18 bases between the two ends. This CDR3 region has 13 residues. CDR3 sequence reads: CASGRPGLREQYF. As DNA, the CDR3 is TGTGCCAGCGGCCGTCCAGGGCTTAGAGAGCAGTACTTC.

This chain links TRBV19 with TRBJ2-7; D gene unclear. The CDR3 consists of 18 residues. CDR1 LNHDA and CDR2 SQIVND come from the germline V gene (reference sequence). V dropped 1 base and J dropped 2 bases, with 21 bases sitting between them. The CDR3 loop reads CASSIGPITSARTYEQYF. CDR3 in DNA: TGTGCCAGTAGTATAGGGCCCATTACGAGCGCCCGCACCTACGAGCAGTACTTC.

In its sample, this clone was seen once. This rearrangement joins TRBV5-1 to TRBJ2-7, with 9 positions matching TRBD2. J lost 10 bases, V lost 3 bases, and 17 bases had no gene match. CDR3 length: 16 amino acids. Per the germline V gene, CDR1 is SGHRS and CDR2 is YFSETQ. The CDR3 loop is CASSSSGTGLASEQYF. As DNA, the CDR3 is TGCGCCAGCAGCTCGTCGGGCACGGGACTAGCTTCAGAACAGTACTTC.

The chain has TRBV27 and TRBJ1-3; D gene ambiguous. The CDR3 spans 14 residues. With 4 bases removed from V and 1 base from J, the gap between germline ends came to 8 bases. Germline assignment: CDR1 MNHEY and CDR2 SMNVEV (reference sequence). The CDR3 protein is CASSSTGSGNTIYF. CDR3 DNA sequence: TGTGCCAGCAGTTCGACGGGGTCTGGAAACACCATATATTTT.

The J gene is TRBJ2-2, the V gene TRBV14, with 10 bases fitting TRBD2. J lost 2 bases, V lost 8 bases, and 2 bases had no gene match. The CDR3 runs 14 residues. Looked up from germline, CDR1 is SGHDN and CDR2 is FVKESK. CDR3 residues: CASSLAGNTGELFF. DNA for the CDR3: TGTGCCAGCTCACTAGCGGGAAACACCGGGGAGCTGTTTTTT.

This clone was seen a single time. The chain combines TRBV5-1 with TRBJ1-1, with 8 nucleotides matching TRBD1. The V gene end was trimmed by 1 base and the J gene end by 2 bases; junction bases not matched to a gene: 7. Looked up from germline, CDR1 is SGHRS and CDR2 is YFSETQ. The CDR3 length is 16 residues. CDR3 loop: CASSLRQGAGNTEAFF. The CDR3 bases are TGCGCCAGCAGCTTGAGGCAGGGGGCAGGAAACACTGAAGCTTTCTTT.

The chain is built from TRBV19 and TRBJ2-7; 10 nucleotides agree with TRBD2. CDR3 size: 16 residues. The J segment lost 5 bases and the V segment lost 5 bases, leaving 12 bases of the junction unmatched. Germline V gives CDR1 LNHDA, CDR2 SQIVND (reference sequence). This CDR3 reads CASSVLTGTSVDEQYF. CDR3 in DNA: TGTGCCAGTAGTGTGTTGACCGGGACTAGCGTTGACGAGCAGTACTTC.

This rearrangement joins TRBV6-5 to TRBJ2-7, with D maybe TRBD2 (6 bases). Germline V gives CDR1 MNHEY, CDR2 SVGAGI. The CDR3 sequence is 15 residues long. V shed 7 bases and J shed 0 bases, with 16 bases lying between them. The CDR3 here is CASTRRRDGSYEQYF. The CDR3 DNA is TGTGCCAGCACGAGGAGGCGGGACGGCTCCTACGAGCAGTACTTC.

The CDR3 DNA follows: TGTGCCAGTAGTATAACAGGGAGCACTGGAAACACCATATATTTT. Encoded protein: CASSITGSTGNTIYF. This chain connects TRBV19 to TRBJ1-3; weak D call: TRBD1 (6 bases). V lost 2 bases to trimming and J lost 2 bases, with 10 bases between them. CDR3 length: 15 residues. Looked up from germline, CDR1 is LNHDA and CDR2 is SQIVND (reference sequence).

About this clone itself: The same CDR3 is also encoded by other DNA sequences in this sample. The CDR3 DNA follows: TGTGCCAGCAGCCTCGGACTGGGGGGCACAGATACGCAGTATTTT. The encoded protein is CASSLGLGGTDTQYF. The rearrangement joins TRBV7-8 to TRBJ2-3; TRBD1 or TRBD2 may be the D gene (5 bases each). The CDR3 loop spans 15 amino acids. Per germline, CDR1 SGHVS and CDR2 FQNEAQ. Between the trimmed V and J ends, which lost 5 bases and 1 base, there was a span of 13 bases. The full variable domain, rest sourced from reference TRBV7-8 and TRBJ2-3, is GAGVSQSPRYKVAKRGQDVALRCDPISGHVSLFWYQQALGQGPEFLTYFQNEAQLDKSGLPSDRFFAERPEGSVSTLKIQRTQQEDSAVYLCASSLGLGGTDTQYFGPGTRLTVL.

The rearrangement joins TRBV7-2 to TRBJ2-5; 7 nucleotides match TRBD2. This CDR3 is built from 14 residues. The germline V gene has CDR1 SGHTA and CDR2 FQGNSA. The J segment lost 5 bases and the V segment lost 1 base, leaving 4 bases of the junction unmatched. The CDR3 protein is CASSLVAGRETQYF. CDR3 in DNA: TGTGCCAGCAGCTTAGTAGCGGGCCGGGAGACCCAGTACTTC. Full variable domain (rest looked up from reference TRBV7-2 and TRBJ2-5): GAGVSQSPSNKVTEKGKDVELRCDPISGHTALYWYRQSLGQGLEFLIYFQGNSAPDKSGLPSDRFSAERTGGSVSTLTIQRTQQEDSAVYLCASSLVAGRETQYFGPGTRLLVL.

Only one count was recorded for this clone. DNA for the CDR3: TGCGCCAGCAGTCCACCGCTCACAGATACGCAGTATTTT. This gives the protein CASSPPLTDTQYF. The chain is built from TRBV5-1 and TRBJ2-3; D is unresolved. CDR3 size: 13 residues. V dropped 5 bases and J dropped 2 bases, with 9 bases sitting between them. The germline CDR1 and CDR2 sequences are SGHRS and YFSETQ.

This clone came up a few times. This chain uses TRBV5-1 with TRBJ1-4; TRBD1 might be the D (6 bases). CDR1 and CDR2 from the germline V gene are SGHRS and YFSETQ. Trimming pared 4 bases from V and 0 bases from J, leaving 10 bases between. There are 15 residues in the CDR3. The CDR3 DNA follows: TGCGCCAGCAGCGAACAGGGTGCAACTAATGAAAAACTGTTTTTT. Its protein is CASSEQGATNEKLFF.

The V and J genes are TRBV19 and TRBJ1-1; D is possibly TRBD1 (5 bases). V dropped 7 bases and J dropped 0 bases, with 15 bases sitting between them. The length of the CDR3 is 15 residues. Germline V gene lookup returns CDR1 LNHDA and CDR2 SQIVND (reference sequence). The CDR3 protein is CASTPFLGVNTEAFF. DNA for the CDR3: TGTGCCAGTACCCCATTCTTGGGGGTGAACACTGAAGCTTTCTTT.